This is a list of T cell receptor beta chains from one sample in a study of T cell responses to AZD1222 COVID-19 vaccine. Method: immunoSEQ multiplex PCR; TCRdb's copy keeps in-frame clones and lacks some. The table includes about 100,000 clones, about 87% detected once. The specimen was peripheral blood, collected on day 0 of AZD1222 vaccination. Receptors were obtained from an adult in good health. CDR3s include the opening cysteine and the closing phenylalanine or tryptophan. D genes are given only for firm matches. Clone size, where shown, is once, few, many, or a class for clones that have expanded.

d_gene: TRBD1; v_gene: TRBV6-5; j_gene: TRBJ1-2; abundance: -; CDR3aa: CASSSDRVNYGYTF; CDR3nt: TGTGCCAGCAGTTCTGACAGGGTCAACTATGGCTACACCTTC
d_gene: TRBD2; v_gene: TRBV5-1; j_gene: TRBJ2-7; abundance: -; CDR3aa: CASSSSGSLINEQYF; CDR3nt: TGCGCCAGCAGCTCTAGCGGGAGCCTAATCAACGAGCAGTACTTC
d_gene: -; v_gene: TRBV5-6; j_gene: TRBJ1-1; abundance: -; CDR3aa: CASSKVVREAFF; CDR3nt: TGTGCCAGCAGCAAAGTAGTCCGAGAAGCTTTCTTT
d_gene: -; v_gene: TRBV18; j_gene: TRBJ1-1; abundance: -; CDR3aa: CASSRGSEGTTEAFF; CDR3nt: TGTGCCAGCTCACGGGGGTCTGAGGGGACAACTGAAGCTTTCTTT
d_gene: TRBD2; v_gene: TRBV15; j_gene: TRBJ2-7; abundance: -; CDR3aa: CATSRDLLAGTYEQYF; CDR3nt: TGTGCCACCAGCAGAGATCTACTAGCGGGAACCTACGAGCAGTACTTC
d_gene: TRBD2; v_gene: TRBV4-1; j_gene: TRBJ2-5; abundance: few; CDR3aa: CASSHLSGNGETQYF; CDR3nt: TGCGCCAGCAGCCATCTTAGCGGGAACGGAGAGACCCAGTACTTC
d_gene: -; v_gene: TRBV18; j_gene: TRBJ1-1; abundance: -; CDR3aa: CASSTEFWTEAFF; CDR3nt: TGTGCCAGCTCGACAGAGTTTTGGACTGAAGCTTTCTTT
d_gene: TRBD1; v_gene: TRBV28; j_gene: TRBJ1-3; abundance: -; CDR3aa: CASSRTGTTNTIYF; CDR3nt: TGTGCCAGCAGCCGGACAGGGACCACGAACACCATATATTTT
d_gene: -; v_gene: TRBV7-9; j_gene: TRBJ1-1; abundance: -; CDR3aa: CASTARTMNTEAFF; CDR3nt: TGTGCCAGCACCGCAAGAACGATGAACACTGAAGCTTTCTTT
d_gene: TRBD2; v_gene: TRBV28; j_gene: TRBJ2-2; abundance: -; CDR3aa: CASKREGDTGELFF; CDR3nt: TGTGCCAGCAAACGGGAGGGGGACACCGGGGAGCTGTTTTTT
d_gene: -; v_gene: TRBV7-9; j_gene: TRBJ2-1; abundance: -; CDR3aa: CASSPSYNEQFF; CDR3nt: TGTGCCAGCAGCCCATCCTACAATGAGCAGTTCTTC
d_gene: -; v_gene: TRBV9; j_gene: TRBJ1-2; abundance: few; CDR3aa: CASSNSLGSYGYTF; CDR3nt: TGTGCCAGCAGCAACAGCCTCGGGAGCTATGGCTACACCTTC
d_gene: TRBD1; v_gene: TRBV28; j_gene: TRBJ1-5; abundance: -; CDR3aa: CASSPARGQGDQPQHF; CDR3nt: TGTGCCAGCAGTCCCGCTCGGGGACAGGGGGATCAGCCCCAGCATTTT
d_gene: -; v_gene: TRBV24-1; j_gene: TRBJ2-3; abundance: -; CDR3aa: CATSDLQGAGFLSDTQYF; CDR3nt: TGTGCCACCAGTGATTTGCAAGGCGCAGGGTTCCTTTCAGATACGCAGTATTTT
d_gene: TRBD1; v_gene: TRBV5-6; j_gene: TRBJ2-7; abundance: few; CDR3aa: CASSSDEPGQEAYEQYF; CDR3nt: TGTGCCAGCAGCTCTGATGAACCGGGACAGGAGGCCTACGAGCAGTACTTC
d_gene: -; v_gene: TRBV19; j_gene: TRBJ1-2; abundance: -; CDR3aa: CASSWGNGYTF; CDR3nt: TGTGCCAGTAGTTGGGGGAATGGCTACACCTTC
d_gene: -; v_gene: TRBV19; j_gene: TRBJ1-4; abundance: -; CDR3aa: CASSIGGGRAGGEKLFF; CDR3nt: TGTGCCAGTAGTATAGGCGGAGGGAGGGCAGGTGGCGAAAAACTGTTTTTT
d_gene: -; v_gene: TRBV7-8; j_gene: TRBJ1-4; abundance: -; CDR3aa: CASSLPPRLGSNEKLFF; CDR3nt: TGTGCCAGCAGCTTACCCCCCAGGTTGGGGTCTAATGAAAAACTGTTTTTT
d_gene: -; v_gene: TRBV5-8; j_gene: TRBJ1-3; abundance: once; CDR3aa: CASSLVSANGNTIYF; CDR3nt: TGTGCCAGCAGCTTAGTTTCGGCGAATGGAAACACCATATATTTT
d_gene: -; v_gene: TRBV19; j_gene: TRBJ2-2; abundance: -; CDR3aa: CASSIVGPTGELFF; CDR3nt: TGTGCCAGTAGTATAGTGGGCCCGACCGGGGAGCTGTTTTTT